One and the same sample provided the 19 T cell receptor beta chains below, sequenced in a study of blood T cell repertoires in COVID-19. The table came from immunoSEQ multiplex PCR; TCRdb's copy has only in-frame clones and leaves some out. The table lists some 64,000 clones, approximately 80% of them singletons. The sample consisted of peripheral blood. These receptors were obtained from a man at least 80 years old with active or convalescent COVID-19.

The chain's CDR3 is CASSPYNYEQYF. CDR3 coding DNA: TGTGCCAGCTCACCTTACAACTACGAGCAGTACTTC. The chain carries TRBV18 and TRBJ2-7; unclear D gene. CDR1 and CDR2 (germline): KGHSH, LQKENI. V was shortened by 3 bases and J by 3 bases, with 6 bases between the two germline ends. The CDR3 contains 12 residues.

The genes are TRBV19 and TRBJ1-4, with TRBD1 identical over 9 bases. Germline loops: CDR1 LNHDA, CDR2 SQIVND (reference sequence). V was clipped by 6 bases and J by 10 bases; unmatched bases: 6. CDR3 length: 13 residues. In DNA, the CDR3 is TGTGCCAGTAGCGGGACAGGGTTGGTAAAACTGTTTTTT. Translating it yields CASSGTGLVKLFF.

This clone was recorded a few times. V is TRBV7-9 and J is TRBJ2-7, with D possibly matching TRBD1 (6 bases). CDR3 size: 12 residues. Germline CDR1 reads SEHNR; CDR2 reads FQNEAQ (reference sequence). Trimming took off 3 bases at V and 5 bases at J, with 8 bases between the two ends. In DNA form, the CDR3 reads TGTGCCAGCAGCTTCGGGACACACGAGCAGTACTTC. Its translation: CASSFGTHEQYF.

This clone was seen once. The V gene is TRBV6-2 or TRBV6-3, the J gene TRBJ1-1, with D maybe TRBD1 (5 bases). The CDR3 length is 15 residues. The germline V and J ends were trimmed by 2 bases and 5 bases, with 15 bases remaining between them. Germline V gene sequence: CDR1 MNHEY, CDR2 SVGEGT. As DNA, the CDR3 is TGTGCCAGCAGTTACGGTGAGGGCGGGGGAACTGAAGCTTTCTTT. It codes for CASSYGEGGGTEAFF.

The chain carries TRBV7-9 and TRBJ2-7; 13 bases line up with TRBD2. The CDR3 covers 16 residues. V lost 5 bases and J lost 2; bases outside the gene matches: 6. Germline V CDR1 and CDR2: SEHNR, FQNEAQ (reference sequence). The CDR3 region is CASSELAGGLTYEQYF. The CDR3 DNA reads as TGTGCCAGCAGCGAACTAGCGGGGGGGCTAACCTACGAGCAGTACTTC. The entire variable domain, with the rest obtained from reference TRBV7-9 and TRBJ2-7, is as follows: DTGVSQNPRHKITKRGQNVTFRCDPISEHNRLYWYRQTLGQGPEFLTYFQNEAQLEKSRLLSDRFSAERPKGSFSTLEIQRTEQGDSAMYLCASSELAGGLTYEQYFGPGTRLTVT.

The chain employs TRBV28 and TRBJ2-3; TRBD2 matches at 11 bases. The CDR3 length is 16 residues. With 2 bases clipped from V and 5 bases from J, the junction kept 6 bases outside the gene matches. The germline CDR1 and CDR2 sequences are MDHEN and SYDVKM. CDR3 protein: CASSLGLAGGIDTQYF. The CDR3 region has the DNA TGTGCCAGCAGTTTAGGCCTAGCGGGAGGAATAGATACGCAGTATTTT.

V gene TRBV6-5 combines with J gene TRBJ2-7; TRBD2 might be the D (5 bases). Germline lookup yields CDR1 MNHEY and CDR2 SVGAGI. The ends were cut back, 4 bases at V and 1 base at J, with 8 bases in the middle. The CDR3 extends over 13 amino acids. The CDR3 nucleotides are TGTGCCAGCAGTTCAACGGGATCCTACGAGCAGTACTTC. It translates to CASSSTGSYEQYF.

The chain couples TRBV6-4 to TRBJ2-3; 10 bases are a match to TRBD2. The CDR3 is made up of 14 amino acids. Trimming removed 5 bases from V and 6 bases from J; junction bases left unmatched: 5. CDR1 and CDR2 (germline): MRHNA, SNTAGT. The CDR3 is CASSFSGRSDTQYF. CDR3 nucleotide sequence: TGTGCCAGCAGTTTTAGCGGGAGGTCGGATACGCAGTATTTT.

This clone came up a few times. The chain combines TRBV6-2 or TRBV6-3 with TRBJ2-7; 13 nucleotides match TRBD2. This CDR3 comprises 15 residues. The V segment lost 4 bases and the J segment 6 bases; nucleotides outside the gene matches: 6. Germline lookup yields CDR1 MNHEY and CDR2 SVGEGT. The CDR3 reads CASSWTSGSEGEQYF. DNA for the CDR3: TGTGCCAGCAGTTGGACTAGCGGGAGTGAAGGCGAGCAGTACTTC.

This clone was recorded once. The CDR3 region is CASTLVGDSSGNTIYF. The CDR3 DNA sequence: TGTGCCAGCACCCTGGTTGGGGACAGCTCTGGAAACACCATATATTTT. The chain joins TRBV11-2 to TRBJ1-3; the match to TRBD1 covers 7 bases. Germline V lookup: CDR1 SGHAT, CDR2 FQNNGV. The trim removed 7 bases at V and 0 bases at J, leaving 9 bases unmatched. The CDR3 is made up of 16 amino acids.

CDR3 protein: CASGVGAGGVTGELFF. In DNA, the CDR3 is TGCGCCAGCGGGGTTGGAGCGGGGGGAGTCACCGGGGAGCTGTTTTTT. The V gene is TRBV10-2, the J gene TRBJ2-2, with 9 bases that match TRBD2. In germline, CDR1 is WSHSY, CDR2 SAAADI. This CDR3 contains 16 residues. J lost 4 bases, V lost 8 bases, and 11 bases had no gene match.

V gene TRBV7-7 combines with J gene TRBJ2-1; 8 nucleotides align to TRBD2. Looked up from germline, CDR1 is SSHAT and CDR2 is FNYEAQ (reference sequence). The junction had 4 bases not matched to a gene; V was cut back by 5 bases and J by 1 base. This CDR3 is built from 15 residues. The CDR3: CASSPGLASYNEQFF. Here the CDR3 DNA reads TGTGCCAGCAGCCCCGGACTAGCTTCCTACAATGAGCAGTTCTTC.

This chain connects TRBV28 to TRBJ2-7; the match to TRBD2 covers 14 bases. The germline gives CDR1 MDHEN, CDR2 SYDVKM. The CDR3 extends over 17 amino acids. V was pared by 4 bases and J by 2 bases, with 7 bases of the junction left unmatched. The CDR3 region has the DNA TGTGCCAGCAGTTCCCCCGGACTAGCGGGAGGCCCCTACGAGCAGTACTTC. As protein: CASSSPGLAGGPYEQYF.

The CDR3 nucleotides are TGCGCCAGCAGCGCAGGGGACGCAGATACGCAGTATTTT. The encoded protein is CASSAGDADTQYF. V and J are TRBV5-1 and TRBJ2-3; D is possibly TRBD1 (6 bases). The germline CDR1 and CDR2 sequences are SGHRS and YFSETQ. The CDR3 sequence is 13 residues long. Trimming took off 4 bases at V and 4 bases at J, with 10 bases between the two ends.

This sequence joins TRBV5-8 and TRBJ2-3; no reliable D call. V dropped 2 bases and J dropped 7 bases, with 8 bases sitting between them. Germline values: CDR1 SGHTS, CDR2 YDEGEE. CDR3 size: 12 residues. This CDR3 reads CASSFRLYTQYF. Here the CDR3 DNA reads TGTGCCAGCAGCTTTCGACTTTATACGCAGTATTTT. Combining the CDR3 with reference TRBV5-8 and TRBJ2-3 gives the whole variable domain EAGVTQSPTHLIKTRGQQATLRCSPISGHTSVYWYQQALGLGLQFLLWYDEGEERNRGNFPPRFSGRQFPNYSSELNVNALELEDSALYLCASSFRLYTQYFGPGTRLTVL.

To note about this clone: This CDR3 is also generated by other DNA sequences in the sample. The DNA for the CDR3 is TGTGCCAGCAGTGACCAGGGCGAAAAACTGTTTTTT. Amino acid sequence: CASSDQGEKLFF. The chain joins TRBV2 to TRBJ1-4, with D tentatively TRBD1 (5 bases). Per germline, CDR1 SNHLY and CDR2 FYNNEI. This CDR3 is built from 12 residues. V was trimmed by 3 bases and J by 8 bases, leaving 7 bases between them.

This rearrangement joins TRBV3-1 (or the pseudogene TRBV3-2) to TRBJ2-5; weak D call: TRBD2 (5 bases). The length of the CDR3 is 16 residues. Trimming stripped 3 bases from V and 5 bases from J, with 19 bases between. Germline V lookup: CDR1 LGHDT, CDR2 YNNKEL (reference sequence). CDR3 sequence: CASSHGSRRVGETQYF. DNA of the CDR3: TGTGCCAGCAGCCATGGATCTAGGCGGGTGGGGGAGACCCAGTACTTC.

This clone was seen a few times. The rearrangement joins TRBV5-1 to TRBJ2-7; 10 nucleotides align to TRBD1. The CDR3 is 15 residues long. V shed 4 bases, J shed 4 bases, and the junction held 8 bases outside the gene matches. CDR1 and CDR2 from the germline V gene are SGHRS and YFSETQ. CDR3 region: CASSETGTGVYEQYF. DNA for the CDR3: TGCGCCAGCAGCGAAACCGGGACAGGGGTATACGAGCAGTACTTC.

This chain uses TRBV10-3 with TRBJ2-7, with 13 bases lining up with TRBD2. Losses at the gene ends were 6 bases for V and 5 bases for J; bases not matched to a gene: 7. Germline values: CDR1 ENHRY, CDR2 SYGVKD. The CDR3 sequence is 15 residues long. Here the CDR3 reads CAIRRTSGSPNEQYF. CDR3 nucleotides: TGTGCCATCAGGCGGACTAGCGGGAGTCCCAACGAGCAGTACTTC.